This TCR beta chain was identified during a study of T cell changes during pregnancy in multiple sclerosis. Sequencing used immunoSEQ multiplex PCR; TCRdb keeps in-frame clones, though not all of them. The data show 85,000 to 100,000 clones, with about 92% seen just once and over 2% held by the top ten. CDR1 and CDR2 from the germline V gene are MGHDK and SYGVNS. This CDR3 region has 12 residues. V dropped 2 bases and J dropped 10; count of bases not matched to a gene: 0. The chain uses TRBV25-1 and TRBJ2-1, with 9 bases matching TRBD2. This TCR came from a female donor with multiple sclerosis, enrolled in a pregnancy study. The input for sequencing was peripheral blood, taken in the first trimester of pregnancy. The DNA of the CDR3 is TGTGCCAGCAGTGAACTAGCGGGGGAGCAGTTCTTC. Translating it yields CASSELAGEQFF.